One and the same sample provided the 25 T cell receptor beta chains below, sequenced in a study of spatial heterogeneity in lung cancer. The time point: sample taken at primary tumor resection. MiXCR was run by TCRdb on the 5' RACE reads, yielding one entry per CDR3 protein. Of roughly 8,000 distinct CDR3 sequences listed, 9.6% are singletons. Regarding the study as a whole: The study found that expanded intratumoral alpha and beta TCR counts tracked tumor mutation counts.

Which antigens these TCRs recognize remains unknown. The sample consisted of lung tumor tissue, taken at surgery. The source is a male donor with early-stage non-small cell lung cancer.

By share, this clonotype counts as medium-sized (0.01 to 0.1%). V and J are TRBV27 and TRBJ2-1; maybe TRBD2 (6 bases). Per the germline V gene, CDR1 is MNHEY and CDR2 is SMNVEV (reference sequence). The CDR3 runs to 15 residues. V lost 4 bases and J lost 8, with 18 bases in between. CDR3: CASSYTGSGMYEQFF. The CDR3 bases are TGTGCCAGCAGTTATACCGGGAGTGGGATGTATGAGCAGTTCTTC.

Worth noting for this clonotype: The junction and the germline gene differ at one end; a read error may be behind it. This sequence joins TRBV13 and TRBJ2-4; 8 bases agree with TRBD1. This CDR3 contains 17 residues. Looked up from germline, CDR1 is PRHDT and CDR2 is FYEKMQ (reference sequence). The CDR3: CASSLGQGPIAKNIQYF. CDR3 coding DNA: TGTGCCAGCAGCCTAGGACAGGGACCGATAGCCAAAAACATTCAGTACTTC.

The chain recombines TRBV28 with TRBJ1-1, with TRBD1 as a possible D gene (6 bases). The germline V gene encodes CDR1 MDHEN and CDR2 SYDVKM. This CDR3 has 10 residues. V lost 10 bases to trimming and J lost 9 bases, with 12 bases between them. DNA of the CDR3: TGTGCCACCGAAGGGGGAAAAGCTTTCTTT. This sequence encodes CATEGGKAFF.

This clonotype appeared many times. The V call is TRBV12-5, the J call TRBJ2-1; a weak D match, TRBD2 (5 bases). Germline CDR1 and CDR2: LGHNT and FRNRAP. The CDR3 sequence is 14 residues long. V shed 6 bases and J shed 2 bases, with 11 bases lying between them. The CDR3 nucleotides are TGTGCTAGTGGCTACGGGGTAGCCTACAATGAGCAGTTCTTC. This sequence encodes CASGYGVAYNEQFF.

This clonotype was picked up many times. The rearrangement links TRBV20-1 to TRBJ2-7; 11 positions match TRBD2. The CDR3 is 14 amino acids. Germline V gives CDR1 DFQATT, CDR2 SNEGSKA (reference sequence). V was pared by 2 bases and J by 6 bases, with 6 bases of the junction left unmatched. In DNA, the CDR3 is TGCAGTGCTAGATGGGGACTAGCGGAATCCGAGCAGTACTTC. It specifies CSARWGLAESEQYF.

This chain connects TRBV7-2 to TRBJ2-1; 8 positions match TRBD2. The V and J ends lost 2 bases and 6 bases, in that order; junction bases with no gene match: 6. This CDR3 has 15 residues. Germline lookup yields CDR1 SGHTA and CDR2 FQGNSA. CDR3 DNA sequence: TGTGCCAGCAGCTTAAAGGCGGGAGGCGGCAATGAGCAGTTCTTC. Its translation is CASSLKAGGGNEQFF.

This clonotype was counted many times. The chain links TRBV30 to TRBJ1-5; D is perhaps TRBD1 (5 bases). Germline V lookup: CDR1 GTSNPN, CDR2 SVGIG (reference sequence). V lost 1 base, J lost 7 bases, and 17 bases lay in between. This CDR3 has 15 residues. CDR3 nucleotides: TGTGCCTGGAGTGCGGGCCTCCAGGGTCGGCAGCCCCAGCATTTT. Its protein is CAWSAGLQGRQPQHF.

This clonotype was seen repeatedly, ten times or more. The gene calls are TRBV20-1 and TRBJ2-3; D ambiguous. V was clipped by 7 bases and J by 3 bases, with 11 bases between them. In germline, CDR1 is DFQATT, CDR2 SNEGSKA (reference sequence). CDR3 size: 12 residues. The CDR3 region has the DNA TGCAGTGTCCCGACTCTTACAGATACGCAGTATTTT. Its translation is CSVPTLTDTQYF.

In this sample, this clonotype is medium-sized. The chain uses TRBV7-7 and TRBJ2-2, with 10 bases identical to TRBD1. There are 17 residues in the CDR3. Germline assignment: CDR1 SSHAT and CDR2 FNYEAQ (reference sequence). V dropped 4 bases and J dropped 4; count of bases not matched to a gene: 9. The CDR3 nucleotides are TGTGCCAGCAGCTCGATGTACGGGACAGGGGCCACCGGGGAGCTGTTTTTT. Translated, it gives CASSSMYGTGATGELFF.

Ten or more counts support this clonotype. This chain joins TRBV6-1 and TRBJ2-3; D may be TRBD1 (5 bases). The CDR3 sequence is 16 residues long. Trimming took 2 bases from V and 0 from J, leaving 12 bases between them. Germline CDR1 reads MNHNS; CDR2 reads SASEGT. The CDR3 DNA reads as TGTGCCAGCAGTGAAACAGGTCCTCCTAGCACAGATACGCAGTATTTT. Encoded protein: CASSETGPPSTDTQYF.

This chain connects TRBV11-2 to TRBJ1-1; D unclear. Per the germline V gene, CDR1 is SGHAT and CDR2 is FQNNGV. The CDR3 length is 14 residues. V lost 5 bases and J 3 bases, leaving 13 bases between the germline ends. CDR3 DNA sequence: TGTGCCAGCAGCGTGACGGCGACCTACACTGAAGCTTTCTTT. It translates to CASSVTATYTEAFF.

This clonotype showed up many times. The V call is TRBV28, the J call TRBJ2-5, with D unresolved. The germline CDR1 and CDR2 sequences are MDHEN and SYDVKM. V lost 6 bases, J lost 1 base, and 9 bases lay in between. The CDR3 is 13 residues long. The DNA for the CDR3 is TGTGCCAGCAGAGTGCTACCCCAAGAGACCCAGTACTTC. It encodes CASRVLPQETQYF.

This clonotype showed up just a few times. The J gene is TRBJ2-3, the V gene TRBV7-9; D is uncertain. Trimming pared 3 bases from V and 0 bases from J, leaving 4 bases between. Germline CDR1 SEHNR, CDR2 FQNEAQ (reference sequence). The CDR3 totals 13 residues. The CDR3 reads CASSFSSTDTQYF. DNA of the CDR3: TGTGCCAGCAGCTTTAGCAGCACAGATACGCAGTATTTT.

This clonotype was seen repeatedly, ten times or more. The junction does not match germline at one end; this may be a read error. The chain combines TRBV2 with TRBJ2-7; D uncertain. The CDR3 has 13 amino acids. Germline V gene data show CDR1 as SNHLY and CDR2 as FYNNEI. CDR3 in amino acids: CASSEDLVYEQYF. CDR3 sequence (DNA): TGTGCCAGCAGCGAAGACTTAGTCTACGAGCAGTACTTC. The full variable domain, rest sourced from reference TRBV2 and TRBJ2-7, is EPEVTQTPSHQVTQMGQEVILRCVPISNHLYFYWYRQILGQKVEFLVSFYNNEISEKSEIFDDQFSVERPDGSNFTLKIRSTKLEDSAMYFCASSEDLVYEQYFGPGTRLTVT.

This clonotype was detected ten times or more. The chain has TRBV14 and TRBJ1-1; tentative D call: TRBD1 (6 bases). Between the trimmed V and J ends, which lost 1 base and 4 bases, there was a span of 16 bases. This CDR3 region has 16 residues. Germline V gene sequence: CDR1 SGHDN, CDR2 FVKESK. The CDR3 bases are TGTGCCAGCAGCCAAGGGGGAGGGCGGGGGCGCACTGAAGCTTTCTTT. Residues: CASSQGGGRGRTEAFF.

This clonotype was recorded at least ten times. The J gene is TRBJ2-1, the V gene TRBV12-3 or TRBV12-4; D not resolved. V was pared by 5 bases and J by 6 bases, with 5 bases between. The CDR3 extends over 11 amino acids. CDR3 sequence (DNA): TGTGCCAGCAGTGTCAGCAATGAGCAGTTCTTC. Its protein product is CASSVSNEQFF.

This clonotype has only a few counts. V usage is TRBV11-2 and J usage is TRBJ2-7; D unresolved. CDR1 SGHAT and CDR2 FQNNGV come from the germline V gene. This CDR3 comprises 13 residues. Trimming stripped 5 bases from V and 6 bases from J, with 14 bases between. The CDR3 here is CASSPARTGEQYF. CDR3 coding DNA: TGTGCCAGCAGCCCAGCCCGGACGGGCGAGCAGTACTTC.

This clonotype is labeled as medium-sized (0.01 to 0.1%). CDR3 nucleotide sequence: TGCGCCAGCAGCCTCGGACAGACCACAGATACGCAGTATTTT. It codes for CASSLGQTTDTQYF. This chain uses TRBV4-1 with TRBJ2-3, with a possible D match to TRBD1 (6 bases). Germline-derived CDR1 and CDR2 are MGHRA and YSYEKL. With 4 bases removed from V and 2 bases from J, the gap between germline ends came to 10 bases. The CDR3 runs 14 residues.

This clonotype was counted many times. The chain has TRBV5-4 and TRBJ1-1, with 7 bases that match TRBD1. V shed 4 bases, J shed 0 bases, and the junction held 6 bases outside the gene matches. The CDR3 is made up of 15 amino acids. Per the germline V gene, CDR1 is SGHNT and CDR2 is YYREEE (reference sequence). The CDR3 reads CASSVPGQMNTEAFF. The CDR3 region has the DNA TGTGCCAGCAGCGTACCGGGACAGATGAACACTGAAGCTTTCTTT.

V and J are TRBV3-1 and TRBJ2-2; D is perhaps TRBD2 (7 bases). The CDR3 contains 16 residues. The ends were cut back, 3 bases at V and 4 bases at J, with 15 bases in the middle. CDR1 and CDR2 (germline): LGHDT, YNNKEL (reference sequence). The CDR3 sequence is CASSHGGGIGTGELFF. CDR3 nucleotides: TGTGCCAGCAGCCACGGCGGGGGCATCGGCACCGGGGAGCTGTTTTTT.

This clonotype is medium-sized in the sample. The chain uses TRBV27 and TRBJ2-3; D remains ambiguous. Trimming removed 3 bases from V and 3 bases from J, with 10 bases in between. CDR3 length: 14 residues. Germline V gene data show CDR1 as MNHEY and CDR2 as SMNVEV (reference sequence). The CDR3 spells CASSFYRLTDTQYF. Here the CDR3 DNA reads TGTGCCAGCAGTTTTTATCGGTTGACAGATACGCAGTATTTT.

The sample holds many counts of this clonotype. The chain is built from TRBV10-1 and TRBJ1-1; D is unresolved. The V gene lost 0 bases and the J gene lost 0 bases, with 2 bases spanning the gap. The CDR3 has 13 residues. Germline V gives CDR1 WNHNN, CDR2 SYGVQD (reference sequence). The CDR3 is CASSESLNTEAFF. For the CDR3, the DNA is TGCGCCAGCAGTGAGTCGTTGAACACTGAAGCTTTCTTT.

This clonotype was picked up many times. V and J are TRBV12-3 or TRBV12-4 and TRBJ2-4; 8 nucleotides agree with TRBD1. This CDR3 is built from 13 residues. V shed 6 bases and J 11 bases; nucleotides not matched to a gene: 9. CDR3 sequence (DNA): TGTGCCAGCAGCCTCCGGGACAGGAGGGTTCAGTACTTC. It encodes CASSLRDRRVQYF.

The CDR3 is CASRKRGTGGTNEKLFF. CDR3 nucleotides: TGTGCCAGCAGGAAACGTGGGACAGGGGGCACTAATGAAAAACTGTTTTTT. The rearrangement uses TRBV7-8 and TRBJ1-4; 12 bases match TRBD1. CDR1 is SGHVS, CDR2 FQNEAQ, per germline. The V and J ends lost 6 bases and 2 bases, in that order; junction bases with no gene match: 7. CDR3 size: 17 residues.

At least ten counts were recorded for this clonotype. The rearrangement links TRBV5-6 to TRBJ2-3; perhaps TRBD2 as D (7 bases). The V end was cut by 4 bases, the J end by 0 bases, with 18 bases between. The CDR3 runs to 17 residues. CDR1 is SGHDT, CDR2 YYEEEE, per germline. DNA of the CDR3: TGTGCCAGCAGCCCTACCGGGGGGCCAGCTAGCACAGATACGCAGTATTTT. It is translated as CASSPTGGPASTDTQYF.